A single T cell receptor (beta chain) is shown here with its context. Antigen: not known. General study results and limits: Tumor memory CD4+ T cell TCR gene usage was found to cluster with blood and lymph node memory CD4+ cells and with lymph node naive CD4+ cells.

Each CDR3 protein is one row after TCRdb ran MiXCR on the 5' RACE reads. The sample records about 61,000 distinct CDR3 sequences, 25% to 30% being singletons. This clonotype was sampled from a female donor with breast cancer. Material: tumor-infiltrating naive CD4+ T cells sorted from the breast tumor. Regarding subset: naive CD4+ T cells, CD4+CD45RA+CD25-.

This CDR3 is CASSDWGNTEAFF. DNA of the CDR3: TGTGCCAGCAGTGATTGGGGGAACACTGAAGCTTTCTTT. The chain couples TRBV2 to TRBJ1-1; D is unresolved. The CDR3 loop spans 13 amino acids. The V gene's germline CDR1 is SNHLY and CDR2 FYNNEI. Trimming removed 3 bases from V and 1 base from J, with 6 bases in between. Full variable domain (remainder filled in from reference TRBV2 and TRBJ1-1): EPEVTQTPSHQVTQMGQEVILRCVPISNHLYFYWYRQILGQKVEFLVSFYNNEISEKSEIFDDQFSVERPDGSNFTLKIRSTKLEDSAMYFCASSDWGNTEAFFGQGTRLTVV.